Following are 26 T cell receptor beta chains from one sample sequenced in a study of beta chain features in type 1 diabetes. Isolated RNA was reverse transcribed in full, so expressed TCRB transcripts were sequenced. Using immunoSEQ multiplex PCR, the repertoire was profiled, and TCRdb retains in-frame clones only, with some absent. The top ten clones hold 5.5% to 7.5% of a sample with hundreds of thousands of clones, 14% of them seen once. Input material: central memory CD4+ T cells from blood. These receptor sequences come from a man aged 25-40 years in good health.

A remark on this clone: Being one base from a much bigger clone, this may be a read error. Other DNA variants within this sample encode the same CDR3. The CDR3 here is CASSLGQGNDQPQHF. CDR3 coding DNA: TGCGCCAGCAGCCTTGGGCAGGGGAACGATCAGCCCCAGCATTTT. The gene calls are TRBV5-6 and TRBJ1-5, with D perhaps matching TRBD1 (6 bases). The germline CDR1 and CDR2 sequences are SGHDT and YYEEEE. CDR3 length equals 15 residues.

The J gene is TRBJ1-3, the V gene TRBV23-1; D call uncertain. TRBV23-1 is reported as an ORF; its role is uncertain. The CDR3 length is 15 residues. The V end lost 6 bases, the J end lost 2 bases, and 14 bases lay between the germline ends. CDR3 residues: CASSHERSTGNTIYF. The CDR3, as DNA: TGCGCCAGCAGCCACGAAAGGTCTACTGGAAACACCATATATTTT.

A word on this clone: Additional DNA sequences in this sample encode the identical CDR3. The gene calls are TRBV9 and TRBJ2-5; 9 positions agree with TRBD2. The CDR3 runs 16 residues. Germline lookup yields CDR1 SGDLS and CDR2 YYNGEE. The V segment lost 5 bases and the J segment 1 base; nucleotides outside the gene matches: 9. The CDR3 loop is CASSPPGLAPQETQYF. The CDR3 region has the DNA TGTGCCAGCAGTCCGCCGGGACTAGCACCCCAAGAGACCCAGTACTTC.

The chain couples TRBV9 to TRBJ2-3, with TRBD2 matching over 9 bases. CDR1 and CDR2 from the germline V gene are SGDLS and YYNGEE. This CDR3 is 15 amino acids long. J gave up 4 bases and V 2 bases, and 5 bases lay outside the gene matches. CDR3 protein: CASSVVAGAADTQYF. The CDR3 DNA reads TGTGCCAGCAGCGTGGTAGCGGGAGCAGCAGATACGCAGTATTTT. Drawing the rest from reference TRBV9 and TRBJ2-3, the complete variable domain is DSGVTQTPKHLITATGQRVTLRCSPRSGDLSVYWYQQSLDQGLQFLIQYYNGEERAKGNILERFSAQQFPDLHSELNLSSLELGDSALYFCASSVVAGAADTQYFGPGTRLTVL.

Notes on this clone: Other DNA sequences from this sample encode an identical CDR3 as well. V and J are TRBV9 and TRBJ1-1; weak D call: TRBD1 (5 bases). This CDR3 spans 13 amino acids. V lost 0 bases and J 4 bases, leaving 7 bases between the germline ends. Germline V CDR1 and CDR2: SGDLS, YYNGEE. CDR3 region: CASSVGGPTEAFF. The CDR3 DNA is TGTGCCAGCAGCGTAGGGGGACCCACTGAAGCTTTCTTT.

Only a few counts were recorded for this clone. The chain uses TRBV4-2 and TRBJ2-5; D possibly corresponds to TRBD2 (5 bases). The germline V and J ends were trimmed by 1 base and 2 bases, with 8 bases remaining between them. CDR1 is LGHNA, CDR2 YNFKEQ, per germline. The CDR3 sequence is 14 residues long. CDR3 in DNA: TGTGCCAGCAGCCAAGTGGGCGGGCAAGAGACCCAGTACTTC. Amino acids: CASSQVGGQETQYF.

There are many counts of this clone. The chain employs TRBV19 and TRBJ2-1; D is possibly TRBD1 or TRBD2 (5 bases each). Germline loops: CDR1 LNHDA, CDR2 SQIVND (reference sequence). V shed 8 bases and J shed 5 bases, with 13 bases lying between them. CDR3 size: 13 residues. CDR3 coding DNA: TGTGCCAGTCATAGGGACCGGCACAATGAGCAGTTCTTC. It codes for CASHRDRHNEQFF.

V is TRBV7-9 and J is TRBJ2-3, with 9 bases that match TRBD2. V lost 5 bases, J lost 0 bases, and 9 bases stayed unmatched. Germline CDR1 SEHNR, CDR2 FQNEAQ (reference sequence). The CDR3 totals 17 residues. CDR3 sequence: CASSPQASGVSTDTQYF. For the CDR3, the DNA is TGTGCCAGCAGCCCCCAGGCTAGCGGGGTTAGCACAGATACGCAGTATTTT.

The genes are TRBV10-3 and TRBJ2-2, with TRBD2 matching 16 bases. V gave up 10 bases and J gave up 7 bases; unmatched junction bases: 15. CDR1 is ENHRY, CDR2 SYGVKD, per germline. The CDR3 is made up of 18 amino acids. The CDR3 here is CASSGQAGLAGGHGELFF. Here the CDR3 DNA reads TGTGCCAGCAGCGGGCAAGCGGGACTAGCGGGGGGGCACGGGGAGCTGTTTTTT.

The chain uses TRBV6-5 and TRBJ2-7; 10 positions match TRBD1. Trimming at V came to 5 bases and at J to 6 bases, leaving 4 bases not matched to a gene. Germline V gives CDR1 MNHEY, CDR2 SVGAGI. The CDR3 is 13 amino acids. The CDR3 coding sequence is TGTGCCAGCAGTGAATGGACAGGGGGCGAGCAGTACGTC. Its protein is CASSEWTGGEQYV.

The V call is TRBV19, the J call TRBJ1-5, with a weak D call TRBD1 (5 bases). This CDR3 has 15 amino acids. CDR1 is LNHDA, CDR2 SQIVND, per germline (reference sequence). V was clipped by 0 bases and J by 9 bases, with 15 bases between them. The CDR3 reads CASSIDHRTAWPQHF. CDR3 DNA: TGTGCCAGTAGTATAGATCACAGGACCGCGTGGCCCCAGCATTTT. Variable domain in full (rest from reference TRBV19 and TRBJ1-5): DGGITQSPKYLFRKEGQNVTLSCEQNLNHDAMYWYRQDPGQGLRLIYYSQIVNDFQKGDIAEGYSVSREKKESFPLTVTSAQKNPTAFYLCASSIDHRTAWPQHFGDGTRLSIL.

This clone was detected a few times. The chain combines TRBV6-6 with TRBJ2-2; no reliable D call. Germline V gene data show CDR1 as MNHNY and CDR2 as SVGAGI (reference sequence). The CDR3 contains 15 residues. Deletions cut 6 bases from V and 0 bases from J, with 11 bases between. The CDR3 sequence is CASRDRGSNTGELFF. DNA of the CDR3: TGTGCCAGCAGGGACCGAGGTTCGAACACCGGGGAGCTGTTTTTT.

The J gene is TRBJ1-1, the V gene TRBV5-1; 7 nucleotides agree with TRBD1. V shed 2 bases and J 7 bases; nucleotides not matched to a gene: 8. The CDR3 sequence is 14 residues long. CDR1 and CDR2 (germline): SGHRS, YFSETQ. The CDR3 protein is CASSFYGTADEAFF. CDR3 DNA: TGCGCCAGCAGCTTTTATGGGACAGCCGATGAAGCTTTCTTT. The whole variable domain, remainder taken from reference TRBV5-1 and TRBJ1-1, is KAGVTQTPRYLIKTRGQQVTLSCSPISGHRSVSWYQQTPGQGLQFLFEYFSETQRNKGNFPGRFSGRQFSNSRSEMNVSTLELGDSALYLCASSFYGTADEAFFGQGTRLTVV.

This clone was counted ten times or more. This chain connects TRBV10-3 to TRBJ2-5, with D possibly TRBD1 on 6 matching bases. Germline assignment: CDR1 ENHRY and CDR2 SYGVKD. The germline V and J ends were trimmed by 11 bases and 4 bases, with 11 bases remaining between them. The CDR3 spans 11 residues. CDR3 protein: CAAKQGETQYF. In nucleotides, the CDR3 is TGTGCCGCTAAACAGGGAGAGACCCAGTACTTC.

This clone has ten or more counts. The CDR3 reads CASSSHRGSETQYF. Here the CDR3 DNA reads TGTGCCAGCAGCTCGCACAGGGGATCGGAGACCCAGTACTTC. This chain links TRBV14 with TRBJ2-5; 7 bases are a match to TRBD1. From germline, CDR1 is SGHDN and CDR2 FVKESK. CDR3 length equals 14 residues. Unmatched junction bases numbered 8, after V lost 5 bases and J lost 5 bases.

This clone has only a few counts. The rearrangement joins TRBV10-3 to TRBJ2-5; no clear D gene. The J call is doubtful: the DNA matches TRBJ2-7 better. Germline CDR1 and CDR2: ENHRY and SYGVKD. The CDR3 has 11 residues. The CDR3 region is CAIRGMDEQYF. DNA of the CDR3: TGTGCCATCAGAGGGATGGACGAGCAGTACTTC.

The V and J genes are TRBV5-1 and TRBJ2-2, with 12 bases matching TRBD2. The CDR3 extends over 15 amino acids. Looked up from germline, CDR1 is SGHRS and CDR2 is YFSETQ. With 3 bases clipped from V and 7 bases from J, the junction kept 4 bases outside the gene matches. CDR3: CASSSASGRVGELFF. CDR3 DNA sequence: TGCGCCAGCAGCTCGGCTAGCGGGAGGGTCGGGGAGCTGTTTTTT.

The chain recombines TRBV6-5 with TRBJ2-1; 7 positions agree with TRBD2. The CDR3 spans 15 residues. After removal of 5 bases from V and 10 bases from J, the junction contained 14 bases not matched to a gene. Germline CDR1 MNHEY, CDR2 SVGAGI. The chain's CDR3 is CASSRGLVVPREQFF. The CDR3 DNA follows: TGTGCCAGCAGTAGAGGACTAGTTGTACCTCGGGAGCAGTTCTTC.

This clone was found many times. The chain combines TRBV28 with TRBJ2-1; 7 nucleotides agree with TRBD2. Trimming removed 6 bases from V and 7 bases from J; junction bases left unmatched: 12. CDR1 and CDR2 (germline): MDHEN, SYDVKM. This CDR3 is 15 amino acids long. The CDR3 nucleotides are TGTGCCAGCAGGGGAGGGAGGGCACAGAAAAATGAGCAGTTCTTC. Its protein product is CASRGGRAQKNEQFF.

Of note for this clone: A read error is possible here, since a much larger clone lies one base away. The CDR3 sequence is CASSLESSYEQYF. CDR3 DNA: TGTGCCAGCAGCTTAGAGAGCTCCTACGAGCAGTACTTC. The chain employs TRBV7-6 and TRBJ2-7; D call uncertain. The V gene lost 1 base and the J gene lost 0 bases, with 4 bases spanning the gap. This CDR3 spans 13 amino acids. The germline V gene has CDR1 SGHVS and CDR2 FNYEAQ.

The chain joins TRBV30 to TRBJ1-1, with D possibly TRBD1 on 5 matching bases. This CDR3 has 14 residues. CDR1 is GTSNPN and CDR2 is SVGIG in the germline V gene (reference sequence). Trimming removed 1 base from V and 3 bases from J, with 12 bases in between. The CDR3 DNA reads as TGTGCCTGGAGTGCATTCCGAGGGGACACTGAAGCTTTCTTT. It codes for CAWSAFRGDTEAFF.

This clone was counted a few times. The CDR3 reads CASSQELRDSGNTIYF. The DNA of the CDR3 is TGTGCCAGCAGCCAAGAGCTCCGGGACTCTGGAAACACCATATATTTT. The chain is built from TRBV4-2 and TRBJ1-3; D gene ambiguous. Germline V gene data show CDR1 as LGHNA and CDR2 as YNFKEQ. The V end was cut by 0 bases, the J end by 0 bases, with 9 bases between. CDR3 length: 16 amino acids.

On this clone: A far larger clone lies a single base away; this is likely a read error. CDR3 residues: CASSRNRGNTEAFF. The DNA of the CDR3 is TGCGCCAGCAGCCGAAACCGGGGGAACACTGAAGCTTTCTTT. The chain has TRBV4-1 and TRBJ1-1; no clear D gene. V was trimmed by 4 bases and J by 1 base, leaving 10 bases between them. The CDR3 runs to 14 residues. Germline values: CDR1 MGHRA, CDR2 YSYEKL.

Comments on this clone: Additional DNA sequences in this sample encode the identical CDR3. The chain employs TRBV4-1 and TRBJ2-3; the match to TRBD1 covers 10 bases. CDR1 is MGHRA, CDR2 YSYEKL, per germline. V shed 6 bases and J 1 base; nucleotides not matched to a gene: 1. The CDR3 totals 14 residues. This chain's CDR3 is CASRDRGGTDTQYF. As DNA, the CDR3 is TGCGCCAGCAGGGACAGGGGGGGCACAGATACGCAGTATTTT.

As to this clone: Germline is not matched at one junction end, which may reflect a read error. CDR3 coding DNA: TGTGGCAGCAGTTACAGCGGGGGGGCTCTAGAGACCCAGTACTTC. Translated, it gives CGSSYSGGALETQYF. The rearrangement uses TRBV6-6 and TRBJ2-5; 10 positions agree with TRBD2. Germline V lookup: CDR1 MNHNY, CDR2 SVGAGI (reference sequence). The CDR3 sequence is 15 residues long.

This rearrangement joins TRBV27 to TRBJ1-2, with TRBD1 matching 7 bases. Per germline, CDR1 MNHEY and CDR2 SMNVEV (reference sequence). This CDR3 region has 14 residues. The J segment lost 4 bases and the V segment lost 2 bases, leaving 4 bases of the junction unmatched. CDR3 sequence reads: CASSLVGGFYGYTF. The CDR3 nucleotides are TGTGCCAGCAGTTTAGTAGGGGGCTTCTATGGCTACACCTTC.